The 9 T cell receptor beta chains listed next were all sequenced from one sample in a study of T cell changes during pregnancy in multiple sclerosis. Libraries were prepared by immunoSEQ multiplex PCR; TCRdb keeps only in-frame clonotypes and omits some of them. The repertoire has 35,000 or so clones, more than 75% of them found once; the top ten carry 0.5% to 0.65%. The specimen comprised CD4+ T cells from peripheral blood mononuclear cells, sampled in the first trimester of pregnancy. These TCRs come from a female donor with multiple sclerosis, enrolled in a pregnancy study.

V usage is TRBV5-1 and J usage is TRBJ1-1; 8 bases align to TRBD1. CDR3 length equals 15 residues. Germline-derived CDR1 and CDR2 are SGHRS and YFSETQ. V shed 3 bases, J shed 2 bases, and the junction held 6 bases outside the gene matches. CDR3 nucleotide sequence: TGCGCCAGCAGCTGGACAGGGAAGGTAAACACTGAAGCTTTCTTT. Protein sequence: CASSWTGKVNTEAFF.

V usage is TRBV6-5 and J usage is TRBJ1-1; 7 bases line up with TRBD1. CDR3 length equals 12 residues. V shed 5 bases and J 9 bases; nucleotides not matched to a gene: 6. The germline CDR1 and CDR2 sequences are MNHEY and SVGAGI. In nucleotides, the CDR3 is TGTGCCAGCAGTCTCTCAGGGGGACAAGCTTTCTTT. It specifies CASSLSGGQAFF.

The rearrangement uses TRBV10-2 and TRBJ1-2; no reliable D call. Trimming took 2 bases from V and 4 from J, leaving 8 bases between them. This CDR3 region has 13 residues. Germline V gives CDR1 WSHSY, CDR2 SAAADI. The CDR3 bases are TGCGCCAGCAGTGAGCCGACAAGCTATGGCTACACCTTC. It encodes CASSEPTSYGYTF.

The chain joins TRBV29-1 to TRBJ2-1; D is unclear. Germline lookup yields CDR1 SQVTM and CDR2 ANQGSEA. The CDR3 spans 11 residues. The ends were cut back, 4 bases at V and 9 bases at J, with 10 bases in the middle. DNA of the CDR3: TGCAGCGTTGGAAGTACTGCTGAGCAGTTCTTC. Translated: CSVGSTAEQFF.

V usage is TRBV30 and J usage is TRBJ1-1, with a possible D match to TRBD1 (6 bases). This CDR3 is built from 13 residues. The V end lost 3 bases, the J end lost 4 bases, and 12 bases lay between the germline ends. CDR1 and CDR2 (germline): GTSNPN, SVGIG (reference sequence). CDR3 nucleotides: TGTGCCTGGAGACAGGGTCCGGGCACTGAAGCTTTCTTT. Protein product: CAWRQGPGTEAFF.

The genes are TRBV14 and TRBJ2-1, with 8 bases fitting TRBD1. CDR3 length: 15 amino acids. The germline V gene encodes CDR1 SGHDN and CDR2 FVKESK. The V segment lost 7 bases and the J segment 4 bases; nucleotides outside the gene matches: 9. CDR3 amino acids: CASKQGQGWYNEQFF. DNA for the CDR3: TGTGCCAGCAAGCAAGGACAGGGCTGGTACAATGAGCAGTTCTTC.

The rearrangement links TRBV11-3 to TRBJ1-5; 9 bases line up with TRBD1. The CDR3 spans 14 residues. Germline V lookup: CDR1 SGHNT, CDR2 YENEEA. Trimming at V came to 5 bases and at J to 6 bases, leaving 5 bases not matched to a gene. The DNA for the CDR3 is TGTGCCAGCAGCCAAACAGGGGGCGTTCAGCCCCAGCATTTT. This codes for CASSQTGGVQPQHF. The full variable domain, completed using reference TRBV11-3 and TRBJ1-5, is EAGVVQSPRYKIIEKKQPVAFWCNPISGHNTLYWYLQNLGQGPELLIRYENEEAVDDSQLPKDRFSAERLKGVDSTLKIQPAELGDSAVYLCASSQTGGVQPQHFGDGTRLSIL.

The gene calls are TRBV5-6 and TRBJ2-5, with D perhaps matching TRBD1 (6 bases). TRBJ2-7 matches the DNA end more closely, so the J call is doubtful. The germline V gene encodes CDR1 SGHDT and CDR2 YYEEEE. The CDR3 consists of 17 residues. CDR3 DNA: TGTGCCAGCAGCTTGGGCGTATACAGGGATTCCAGCTACGAGCAGTACTTC. Translation gives CASSLGVYRDSSYEQYF.

V gene TRBV7-2 combines with J gene TRBJ1-5, with D tentatively TRBD1 (6 bases). The CDR3 runs 12 residues. Germline lookup yields CDR1 SGHTA and CDR2 FQGNSA. Between the trimmed V and J ends, which lost 5 bases and 7 bases, there was a span of 9 bases. This chain's CDR3 is CASSTQGQPQHF. CDR3 DNA: TGTGCCAGCAGCACCCAGGGGCAGCCCCAGCATTTT.